This T cell receptor (beta chain) is drawn from a study of early T cells in non-severe SARS-CoV-2 infection. Study-wide background: Sequencing used unsorted whole-blood bulk RNA, so chains lack pairing.

Study results and limitations: Missing private and CD4 specificities, VDJdb matching favored anti-spike CD8 responses.

Individual cDNA molecules were tagged with unique molecular identifiers, the study reported. TCRdb independently ran MiXCR on the 5' RACE reads; one entry per CDR3 protein. The profile shows roughly 56,000 distinct CDR3 sequences, under 8.5% of them singletons. Germline V CDR1 and CDR2: DFQATT, SNEGSKA (reference sequence). The CDR3 loop spans 16 amino acids. With 1 base removed from V and 4 bases from J, the gap between germline ends came to 19 bases. This clonotype has a count of ten or more. Its antigen is not identified. The TCR was taken from an adult who was a healthcare worker with PCR-confirmed SARS-CoV-2 infection or an uninfected control (not recorded which). The specimen sequenced was whole blood. The chain recombines TRBV20-1 with TRBJ1-1; D is perhaps TRBD1 (6 bases). The CDR3 DNA is TGCAGTGCTAGAGGCAGGGGTTTTCGAGGCCCCACTGAAGCTTTCTTT. Translation: CSARGRGFRGPTEAFF.